This TCR beta chain was identified during a study of T-cell memory formation after mild COVID-19. Study-level findings and limits: Researchers report contracting CD4+ clones mostly in CM and EM, with CD8+ clones in EMRA.

MiXCR, run by TCRdb on the 5' RACE reads, gives a single entry per CDR3 protein. The repertoire includes more than 250,000 distinct CDR3 sequences, 16% of them detected once, and roughly 21% sits in the top ten. This clonotype was counted only a few times. The antigen remains unidentified. The clonotype was recovered from a man aged 18 to 30 who had mild COVID-19 (a few samples of this study predate the infection). Cell type and time point are not known. Sequencing used PBMCs or a T cell subset sorted from them (not recorded which).

CDR3 sequence reads: CASSLQGERETQYF. Here the CDR3 DNA reads TGCGCCAGCAGCCTACAGGGCGAACGGGAGACCCAGTACTTC. The chain links TRBV4-1 to TRBJ2-5, with TRBD1 as a possible D gene (6 bases). CDR3 length: 14 residues. The germline V gene encodes CDR1 MGHRA and CDR2 YSYEKL. Trimming cost V 4 bases and J 5 bases, with 14 bases left between them.